This TCR beta chain was identified in a study of cytomegalovirus exposure and HLA in healthy donors. Vbeta (60) and Jbeta (13) primers were used in the PCR. Libraries were prepared by immunoSEQ multiplex PCR; TCRdb keeps only in-frame clonotypes and omits some of them. The profile covers 150,000 to 200,000 clones, with roughly 80% appearing a single time and less than 1% taken by the ten largest. J lost 4 bases, V lost 2 bases, and 12 bases had no gene match. The CDR3 is 17 amino acids. Per germline, CDR1 MDHEN and CDR2 SYDVKM. As to this clone: Its antigen is unknown.

General study points: In vitro confirmation showed three CMV-associated chains to be CMV antigen specific. Prediction of most subjects' HLA-A and HLA-B alleles by TCR beta sequences was reportedly accurate. Per published reports, the classifier diagnosed cytomegalovirus status with high specificity and sensitivity.

Sequenced material: PBMCs. The V and J genes are TRBV28 and TRBJ2-5; 8 bases map to TRBD1. This TCR derives from a girl aged 2-15 years in good health and CMV-seropositive. CDR3 loop: CASSLPYTGGGGETQYF. For the CDR3, the DNA is TGTGCCAGCAGTTTACCTTATACAGGGGGAGGAGGAGAGACCCAGTACTTC.